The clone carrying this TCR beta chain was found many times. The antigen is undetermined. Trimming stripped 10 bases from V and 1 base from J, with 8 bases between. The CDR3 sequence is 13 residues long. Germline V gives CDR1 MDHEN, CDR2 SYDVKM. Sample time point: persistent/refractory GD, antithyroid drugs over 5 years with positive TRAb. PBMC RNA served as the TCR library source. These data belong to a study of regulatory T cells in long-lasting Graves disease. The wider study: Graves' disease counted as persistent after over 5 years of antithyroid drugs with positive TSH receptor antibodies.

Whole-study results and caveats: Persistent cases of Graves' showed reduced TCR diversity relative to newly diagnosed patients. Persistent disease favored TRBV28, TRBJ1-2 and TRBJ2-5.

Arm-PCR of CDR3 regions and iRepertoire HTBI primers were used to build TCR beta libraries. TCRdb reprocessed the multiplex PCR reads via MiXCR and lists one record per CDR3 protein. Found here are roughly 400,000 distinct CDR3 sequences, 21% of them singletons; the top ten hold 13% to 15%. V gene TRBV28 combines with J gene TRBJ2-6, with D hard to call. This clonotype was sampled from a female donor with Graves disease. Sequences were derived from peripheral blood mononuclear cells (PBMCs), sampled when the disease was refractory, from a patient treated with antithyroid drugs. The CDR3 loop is CATRKSGANVLTF. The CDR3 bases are TGTGCCACCCGGAAATCTGGGGCCAACGTCCTGACTTTC.